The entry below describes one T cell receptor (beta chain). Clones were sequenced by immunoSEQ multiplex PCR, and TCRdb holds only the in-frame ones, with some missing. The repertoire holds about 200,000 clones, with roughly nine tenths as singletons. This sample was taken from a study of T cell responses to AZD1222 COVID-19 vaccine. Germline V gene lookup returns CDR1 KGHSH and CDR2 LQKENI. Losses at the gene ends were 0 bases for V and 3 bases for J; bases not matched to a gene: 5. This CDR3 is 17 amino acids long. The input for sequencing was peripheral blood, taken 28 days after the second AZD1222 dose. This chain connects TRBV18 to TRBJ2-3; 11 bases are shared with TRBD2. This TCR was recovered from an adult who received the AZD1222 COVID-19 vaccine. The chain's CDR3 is CASSPPTSGSPTDTQYF. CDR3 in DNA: TGTGCCAGCTCACCACCTACTAGCGGGAGTCCGACAGATACGCAGTATTTT.